The entry below gives a single T cell receptor (beta chain) sequence along with its context. The source of the sample is a study of cytomegalovirus exposure and HLA in healthy donors. V was pared by 6 bases and J by 5 bases, with 4 bases of the junction left unmatched. Per germline, CDR1 MNHEY and CDR2 SMNVEV (reference sequence). The CDR3 covers 15 residues. This PCR relied on a set of 60 Vbeta primers and 13 Jbeta primers. Method: immunoSEQ multiplex PCR; TCRdb's copy keeps in-frame clones and lacks some. Among some 190,000 clones, 65% to 80% were seen once, and the ten largest hold 4.5% to 5.5%. Material: PBMCs. The chain carries TRBV27 and TRBJ1-6; 10 bases fit TRBD1. This clonotype originated in a man in his thirties or forties in good health and CMV-seropositive. In nucleotides, the CDR3 is TGTGCCAGCAGGACAGGGGGCGGCCATAATTCACCCCTCCACTTT. Protein sequence: CASRTGGGHNSPLHF.